This entry lists 19 T cell receptor beta chains sequenced from one sample in a study of T cell responses to AZD1222 COVID-19 vaccine. TCRdb keeps only in-frame clones here, not all; method: immunoSEQ multiplex PCR. The data show 110,000 to 150,000 clones, 75% to 90% seen once. The sample in question was peripheral blood, obtained on day 0 of AZD1222 vaccination. All receptors derive from an adult in good health.

This chain links TRBV2 with TRBJ2-3, with 7 nucleotides matching TRBD1. The CDR3 spans 14 residues. Germline loops: CDR1 SNHLY, CDR2 FYNNEI. Trimming took 6 bases from V and 2 from J; bases not matched to a gene: 5. The CDR3 region is CASRVQGDTDTQYF. The CDR3 DNA reads as TGTGCCAGCAGGGTGCAGGGGGACACAGATACGCAGTATTTT.

The J gene is TRBJ1-1, the V gene TRBV13, with D unresolved. Per germline, CDR1 PRHDT and CDR2 FYEKMQ (reference sequence). The V and J ends lost 6 bases and 7 bases respectively, with 18 bases between them. The CDR3 has 14 residues. DNA of the CDR3: TGTGCCAGCAGTGGAATGGCGTACGCCGTTGAAGCTTTCTTT. Translated, it gives CASSGMAYAVEAFF.

The rearrangement uses TRBV6-5 and TRBJ2-5, with D unresolved. V lost 2 bases and J 3 bases, leaving 7 bases between the germline ends. Germline CDR1 MNHEY, CDR2 SVGAGI. There are 13 residues in the CDR3. The CDR3 is CASSYLAKETQYF. The CDR3 DNA reads as TGTGCCAGCAGTTACCTCGCAAAAGAGACCCAGTACTTC.

CDR3 in amino acids: CASSTGQIGLTEAFF. CDR3 DNA: TGTGCCAGCAGCACCGGACAGATCGGCTTGACTGAAGCTTTCTTT. V is TRBV6-2 or TRBV6-3 and J is TRBJ1-1; tentative D call: TRBD1 (6 bases). The V end lost 6 bases, the J end lost 5 bases, and 19 bases lay between the germline ends. The CDR3 sequence is 15 residues long. Germline V gene data show CDR1 as MNHEY and CDR2 as SVGEGT.

The chain recombines TRBV28 with TRBJ2-7; 9 positions agree with TRBD2. Unmatched junction bases numbered 9, after V lost 4 bases and J lost 5 bases. The CDR3 extends over 15 amino acids. Germline V gene data show CDR1 as MDHEN and CDR2 as SYDVKM. CDR3 DNA: TGTGCCAGCAGTTCCCCAGCGGGAGGATCCCACGAGCAGTACTTC. As protein: CASSSPAGGSHEQYF.

This clone has more than one count but fewer than ten. This chain joins TRBV6-2 or TRBV6-3 and TRBJ2-3; 9 nucleotides match TRBD2. Losses at the gene ends were 2 bases for V and 2 bases for J; bases not matched to a gene: 11. CDR1 and CDR2 from the germline V gene are MNHEY and SVGEGT. This CDR3 region has 18 residues. The CDR3 region has the DNA TGTGCCAGCAGTTACGGTGTTTTTAGCGGGGGATACACAGATACGCAGTATTTT. It encodes CASSYGVFSGGYTDTQYF.

V and J are TRBV19 and TRBJ2-3, with D uncertain. From germline, CDR1 is LNHDA and CDR2 SQIVND (reference sequence). V lost 10 bases to trimming and J lost 4 bases, with 15 bases between them. The CDR3 extends over 13 amino acids. The CDR3 sequence is CATSGVRPDTQYF. The CDR3 nucleotides read TGTGCCACGAGTGGGGTTCGACCAGATACGCAGTATTTT.

This chain joins TRBV6-5 and TRBJ1-5, with 8 bases identical to TRBD1. CDR3 size: 15 residues. V shed 6 bases, J shed 4 bases, and the junction held 8 bases outside the gene matches. CDR1 is MNHEY, CDR2 SVGAGI, per germline. The CDR3 sequence: CASSPRTGSNQPQHF. The CDR3 bases are TGTGCCAGCAGCCCCAGGACAGGGTCGAATCAGCCCCAGCATTTT.

This chain uses TRBV4-2 with TRBJ2-1; the match to TRBD2 covers 12 bases. Per germline, CDR1 LGHNA and CDR2 YNFKEQ. This CDR3 has 16 amino acids. The J segment lost 4 bases and the V segment lost 0 bases, leaving 1 base of the junction unmatched. CDR3 nucleotide sequence: TGTGCCAGCAGCCAAGACGGGACTAGCGGGTACAATGAGCAGTTCTTC. It is translated as CASSQDGTSGYNEQFF.

This clone was counted once. This chain connects TRBV2 to TRBJ1-5; TRBD1 matches at 8 bases. CDR1 and CDR2 (germline): SNHLY, FYNNEI. This CDR3 region has 15 residues. The J segment lost 2 bases and the V segment lost 4 bases, leaving 4 bases of the junction unmatched. In DNA form, the CDR3 reads TGTGCCAGCAGTGGACAGGGGATCGGCAATCAGCCCCAGCATTTT. This translates into CASSGQGIGNQPQHF.

The chain carries TRBV18 and TRBJ1-1, with D hard to call. CDR3 size: 14 residues. With 4 bases removed from V and 1 base from J, the gap between germline ends came to 10 bases. Germline V gene lookup returns CDR1 KGHSH and CDR2 LQKENI. This CDR3 is CASSLNLENTEAFF. The CDR3 region has the DNA TGTGCCAGCTCACTGAATCTAGAGAACACTGAAGCTTTCTTT.

The V call is TRBV24-1, the J call TRBJ1-5; 9 nucleotides line up with TRBD1. The V and J ends lost 4 bases and 0 bases, in that order; junction bases with no gene match: 3. Germline lookup yields CDR1 KGHDR and CDR2 SFDVKD. This CDR3 spans 16 amino acids. The CDR3 DNA reads TGTGCCACCAGTGAAGGGACAGGGATTAGCAATCAGCCCCAGCATTTT. This sequence encodes CATSEGTGISNQPQHF.

V and J are TRBV5-1 and TRBJ2-1; D is perhaps TRBD1 (6 bases). The germline V gene has CDR1 SGHRS and CDR2 YFSETQ. Trimming pared 2 bases from V and 2 bases from J, leaving 14 bases between. The CDR3 extends over 16 amino acids. The CDR3 DNA follows: TGCGCCAGCAGCTTAGGCAACAGGGTTCCCTACAATGAGCAGTTCTTC. Translating gives CASSLGNRVPYNEQFF.

The J gene is TRBJ1-5, the V gene TRBV6-5; perhaps TRBD1 as D (6 bases). The germline V and J ends were trimmed by 0 bases and 2 bases, with 11 bases remaining between them. This CDR3 is built from 16 residues. The germline CDR1 and CDR2 sequences are MNHEY and SVGAGI. DNA for the CDR3: TGTGCCAGCAGTTACTCGTACAGGGAGCGCAATCAGCCCCAGCATTTT. Its translation: CASSYSYRERNQPQHF.

This chain links TRBV19 with TRBJ1-1; TRBD1 agrees at 9 bases. There are 14 residues in the CDR3. Germline trimming cut 6 bases from V and 0 bases from J; bases unmatched to any gene: 2. Germline V gives CDR1 LNHDA, CDR2 SQIVND (reference sequence). The CDR3 is CASSRDRVNTEAFF. CDR3 DNA sequence: TGTGCCAGTAGCCGGGACAGGGTGAACACTGAAGCTTTCTTT.

The CDR3 DNA reads as TGTGCCAGTAGTCCTCGCATGCAGCCCCAGCATTTT. It specifies CASSPRMQPQHF. V usage is TRBV19 and J usage is TRBJ1-5; D is ambiguous. Germline V gives CDR1 LNHDA, CDR2 SQIVND (reference sequence). Between the trimmed V and J ends, which lost 5 bases and 7 bases, there was a span of 9 bases. The CDR3 covers 12 residues.

This chain links TRBV2 with TRBJ2-7; weak D call: TRBD2 (5 bases). Trimming shortened V by 7 bases and J by 2 bases, and 15 bases separated the two germline ends. Germline-derived CDR1 and CDR2 are SNHLY and FYNNEI. The CDR3 consists of 14 residues. The CDR3 coding sequence is TGTGCCAGCAAAGCAGAGGGCGGTACCTACGAGCAGTACTTC. It is translated as CASKAEGGTYEQYF.

This clone has only a few counts. The chain carries TRBV27 and TRBJ2-7; D uncertain. The germline V and J ends were trimmed by 5 bases and 2 bases, with 16 bases remaining between them. Germline CDR1 MNHEY, CDR2 SMNVEV (reference sequence). There are 15 residues in the CDR3. CDR3 sequence reads: CASSPTPPSPYEQYF. CDR3 DNA: TGTGCCAGCAGTCCGACACCCCCTTCCCCCTACGAGCAGTACTTC.

The chain links TRBV6-2 or TRBV6-3 to TRBJ2-7; a possible D gene is TRBD1 (6 bases). Trimming left V 3 bases short and J 0 bases short, with 12 bases between. The germline gives CDR1 MNHEY, CDR2 SVGEGT. The CDR3 covers 15 residues. The CDR3 DNA sequence: TGTGCCAGCAGTTATTCCAGGGGCCCCTCCTACGAGCAGTACTTC. Translation: CASSYSRGPSYEQYF.